Below, 18 T cell receptor beta chains from the same sample are listed, as sequenced in a study of T cell responses to AZD1222 COVID-19 vaccine. Sequenced by immunoSEQ multiplex PCR; TCRdb stores in-frame clones only, minus some. The sample has about 130,000 clones; over 85% are singletons. Sequences were derived from peripheral blood, sampled on day 0 of AZD1222 vaccination. These receptors were taken from an adult in good health.

V is TRBV9 and J is TRBJ2-2; the D gene is possibly TRBD2 (6 bases). V was trimmed by 0 bases and J by 4 bases, leaving 10 bases between them. This CDR3 contains 15 residues. Germline V gene data show CDR1 as SGDLS and CDR2 as YYNGEE. CDR3 region: CASSVDGSVTGELFF. CDR3 coding DNA: TGTGCCAGCAGCGTAGACGGGAGCGTCACCGGGGAGCTGTTTTTT.

The V gene is TRBV6-6, the J gene TRBJ1-4; D unclear. The germline CDR1 and CDR2 sequences are MNHNY and SVGAGI (reference sequence). Trimming took 8 bases from V and 7 from J, leaving 5 bases between them. The CDR3 has 10 residues. The CDR3 coding sequence is TGTGCCAGCCTGGGTGAAAAACTGTTTTTT. It translates to CASLGEKLFF.

The rearrangement uses TRBV7-2 and TRBJ2-7; no firm D call. Trimming removed 0 bases from V and 5 bases from J, with 8 bases in between. Germline CDR1 SGHTA, CDR2 FQGNSA. This CDR3 is 13 amino acids long. The chain's CDR3 is CASSLAFMNEQYF. The CDR3 DNA is TGTGCCAGCAGCTTAGCCTTTATGAACGAGCAGTACTTC.

This clone has a single count. J is TRBJ1-2 and V is TRBV27; D gene ambiguous. The CDR3 totals 13 residues. Deletions cut 2 bases from V and 1 base from J, with 5 bases between. Per germline, CDR1 MNHEY and CDR2 SMNVEV (reference sequence). The CDR3 here is CASSLGRNYGYTF. DNA of the CDR3: TGTGCCAGCAGTTTAGGTCGTAACTATGGCTACACCTTC.

The CDR3 region is CASSPRQGKTNTEAFF. The CDR3 coding sequence is TGTGCCAGCTCACCAAGACAGGGAAAGACGAACACTGAAGCTTTCTTT. V is TRBV18 and J is TRBJ1-1, with TRBD1 identical over 7 bases. The germline V gene encodes CDR1 KGHSH and CDR2 LQKENI. The CDR3 has 16 residues. V lost 2 bases and J lost 1; bases outside the gene matches: 7.

The J gene is TRBJ2-7, the V gene TRBV28, with D unresolved. Trimming removed 6 bases from V and 0 bases from J, with 15 bases in between. The CDR3 runs to 15 residues. The V gene's germline CDR1 is MDHEN and CDR2 SYDVKM. Written as DNA, the CDR3 is TGTGCCAGCAGCGGCTCGACAACGTCCTCCTACGAGCAGTACTTC. This gives the protein CASSGSTTSSYEQYF.

This clone was observed a single time. This chain links TRBV15 with TRBJ1-1; D not resolved. The V end lost 4 bases, the J end lost 0 bases, and 9 bases lay between the germline ends. The CDR3 is 14 amino acids. CDR1 is LNHNV, CDR2 YYDKDF, per germline (reference sequence). This CDR3 reads CATSTKGVNTEAFF. DNA for the CDR3: TGTGCCACCAGCACGAAAGGAGTGAACACTGAAGCTTTCTTT.

This clone has a handful of counts. Other DNA variants within this sample encode the same CDR3. The chain links TRBV5-1 to TRBJ1-5, with 8 bases matching TRBD1. Per the germline V gene, CDR1 is SGHRS and CDR2 is YFSETQ. CDR3 size: 15 residues. Germline trimming cut 0 bases from V and 2 bases from J; bases unmatched to any gene: 1. The CDR3 DNA is TGCGCCAGCAGCTTGGGACAGGGGCGCAATCAGCCCCAGCATTTT. This sequence encodes CASSLGQGRNQPQHF. The complete variable domain, with remaining parts taken from reference TRBV5-1 and TRBJ1-5, reads KAGVTQTPRYLIKTRGQQVTLSCSPISGHRSVSWYQQTPGQGLQFLFEYFSETQRNKGNFPGRFSGRQFSNSRSEMNVSTLELGDSALYLCASSLGQGRNQPQHFGDGTRLSIL.

The rearrangement uses TRBV9 and TRBJ1-2, with D unclear. CDR1 and CDR2 from the germline V gene are SGDLS and YYNGEE. The CDR3 runs to 11 residues. V was shortened by 6 bases and J by 3 bases, with 6 bases between the two germline ends. The CDR3 DNA reads TGTGCCAGCACAAGGGACTATGGCTACACCTTC. Its protein product is CASTRDYGYTF.

The chain joins TRBV3-1 (or the pseudogene TRBV3-2) to TRBJ1-2; possibly TRBD1 for D (6 bases). This CDR3 has 14 amino acids. Germline V gene data show CDR1 as LGHDT and CDR2 as YNNKEL (reference sequence). V was trimmed by 5 bases and J by 2 bases, leaving 12 bases between them. The CDR3 DNA is TGTGCCAGCAGCTTCCTAGACAGGAACTATGGCTACACCTTC. As protein: CASSFLDRNYGYTF.

This clone appeared once. V and J are TRBV4-3 and TRBJ1-1; unclear D gene. The CDR3 loop spans 13 amino acids. Germline V lookup: CDR1 LGHNA, CDR2 YSLEER. The germline V and J ends were trimmed by 2 bases and 7 bases, with 11 bases remaining between them. The CDR3 protein is CASSQIIVGEAFF. CDR3 coding DNA: TGCGCCAGCAGCCAAATAATCGTAGGTGAAGCTTTCTTT.

The chain links TRBV19 to TRBJ1-1; D unresolved. Trimming shortened V by 2 bases and J by 3 bases, and 16 bases separated the two germline ends. Germline V gene sequence: CDR1 LNHDA, CDR2 SQIVND (reference sequence). The CDR3 has 16 residues. The CDR3 region is CASSIHGSAPDTEAFF. The CDR3 DNA follows: TGTGCCAGTAGTATACATGGAAGCGCGCCTGACACTGAAGCTTTCTTT.

The chain employs TRBV5-6 and TRBJ1-1; 9 positions match TRBD1. Trimming removed 3 bases from V and 5 bases from J; junction bases left unmatched: 5. Per the germline V gene, CDR1 is SGHDT and CDR2 is YYEEEE. This CDR3 comprises 14 residues. The CDR3 sequence: CASSWDRVLTEAFF. CDR3 nucleotides: TGTGCCAGCAGCTGGGACAGGGTACTTACTGAAGCTTTCTTT.

The V call is TRBV19, the J call TRBJ1-2, with D possibly being TRBD1 (6 bases). Germline-derived CDR1 and CDR2 are LNHDA and SQIVND (reference sequence). V was clipped by 5 bases and J by 6 bases, with 13 bases between them. This CDR3 has 13 amino acids. As DNA, the CDR3 is TGTGCCAGTAGTGTCGGGACATTCCATGGCTACACCTTC. Its translation: CASSVGTFHGYTF.

The V call is TRBV5-4, the J call TRBJ2-7; the match to TRBD2 covers 8 bases. Germline V lookup: CDR1 SGHNT, CDR2 YYREEE (reference sequence). This CDR3 contains 16 residues. Trimming at V came to 4 bases and at J to 2 bases, leaving 11 bases not matched to a gene. The CDR3 DNA reads as TGTGCCAGCAGCGCCACCCCGGGAGGGCCAACCTACGAGCAGTACTTC. Its translation: CASSATPGGPTYEQYF.

V gene TRBV4-1 combines with J gene TRBJ2-7; D possibly corresponds to TRBD1 (5 bases). This CDR3 is 14 amino acids long. Trimming took 1 base from V and 2 from J, leaving 9 bases between them. Germline V gene lookup returns CDR1 MGHRA and CDR2 YSYEKL. CDR3 residues: CASSQVSGTYEQYF. The CDR3 DNA reads TGCGCCAGCAGCCAAGTTTCAGGGACCTACGAGCAGTACTTC.

The chain employs TRBV7-2 and TRBJ2-2; 7 nucleotides align to TRBD2. The V and J ends lost 5 bases and 4 bases, in that order; junction bases with no gene match: 7. The CDR3 sequence is 15 residues long. Germline CDR1 SGHTA, CDR2 FQGNSA. CDR3 sequence: CASSLVGGGTGELFF. CDR3 sequence (DNA): TGTGCCAGCAGCCTCGTGGGGGGGGGCACCGGGGAGCTGTTTTTT.

The chain links TRBV27 to TRBJ1-5; TRBD1 agrees at 8 bases. The CDR3 sequence is 15 residues long. Trimming at V came to 6 bases and at J to 6 bases, leaving 10 bases not matched to a gene. In germline, CDR1 is MNHEY, CDR2 SMNVEV (reference sequence). The CDR3 sequence: CASRPTGGISQPQHF. CDR3 in DNA: TGTGCCAGCAGACCCACAGGGGGAATTAGTCAGCCCCAGCATTTT.